This T cell receptor beta chain was documented in a study of cytomegalovirus exposure and HLA in healthy donors. Study-wide results and caveats: On later analysis, the bulk of CMV-associated TCR beta chains appeared to be HLA-restricted. Both high specificity and high sensitivity reportedly marked the classifier's diagnosis of cytomegalovirus status. Listed as cytomegalovirus-associated were 164 TCR beta chains. Analysis was carried out at a later point, and it linked a missense DCLRE1C variant to TCR beta V- and J-gene trimming.

There are 17 residues in the CDR3. From germline, CDR1 is LGHNA and CDR2 YNFKEQ. V was clipped by 3 bases and J by 3 bases; unmatched bases: 7. Turning to this clone: Its antigen is not identified.

PCR involved 60 Vbeta and 13 Jbeta primers. Repertoires were generated with immunoSEQ multiplex PCR, while TCRdb's copy carries only in-frame clones and drops some. There are 150,000 to 200,000 clones in the sample; 82% occur only once, and approximately 0.47% lies in the top ten. The clonotype originates from a woman aged 50 to 60 in good health and CMV-seronegative. V and J are TRBV4-2 and TRBJ2-5; TRBD2 matches at 13 bases. Sequences were obtained from PBMCs. CDR3 nucleotides: TGTGCCAGCAGCCAGTCACATGGGACTAGCGGGGAAGAGACCCAGTACTTC. It specifies CASSQSHGTSGEETQYF.